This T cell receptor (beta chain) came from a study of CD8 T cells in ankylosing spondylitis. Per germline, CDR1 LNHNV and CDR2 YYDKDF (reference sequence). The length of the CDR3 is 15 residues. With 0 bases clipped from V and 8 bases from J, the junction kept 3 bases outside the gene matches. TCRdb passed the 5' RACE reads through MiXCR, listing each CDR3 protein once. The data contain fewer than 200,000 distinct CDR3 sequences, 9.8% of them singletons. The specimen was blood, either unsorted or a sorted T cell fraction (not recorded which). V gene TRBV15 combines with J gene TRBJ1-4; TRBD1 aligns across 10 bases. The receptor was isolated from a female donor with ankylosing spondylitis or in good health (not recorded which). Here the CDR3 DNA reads TGTGCCACCAGCAGAGAGACAGGGGGCCGGGAAAAACTGTTTTTT. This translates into CATSRETGGREKLFF.